Below are 28 T cell receptor beta chains sequenced from a single sample in a study of blood T cells in healthy people across ages (dated by TCRdb to between 2015 and 2016). Library method: 5' RACE. The sample was run on an Illumina HiSeq 2500. A second PCR of about 6 to 12 cycles was performed with a sample-barcoded 5' primer and a J-beta primer mix. TCRdb reran the public reads through fastp at Q25 and MiXCR, keeping productive beta chains. Each entry is one CDR3 protein sequence, shown with its most common DNA and genes. This sample holds 1.5 million to 2 million distinct CDR3 sequences; approximately 30% were observed only once. Clones ranked in the top ten supply less than 9.5% of the sample. The sequencing sample was made of blood. The receptor set was obtained from a woman aged 25 to 39 in good health.

The chain has TRBV6-6 and TRBJ1-5; maybe TRBD1 (6 bases). The CDR3 loop spans 15 amino acids. V was shortened by 7 bases and J by 4 bases, with 17 bases between the two germline ends. Per germline, CDR1 MNHNY and CDR2 SVGAGI (reference sequence). The chain's CDR3 is CASKDQGSLNQPQHF. Here the CDR3 DNA reads TGTGCCAGCAAGGACCAGGGGTCCTTAAATCAGCCCCAGCATTTT.

In this sample, this clonotype turned up a few times. This sequence joins TRBV7-2 and TRBJ1-4; tentative D call: TRBD1 (5 bases). This CDR3 is built from 13 residues. Trimming left V 1 base short and J 7 bases short, with 7 bases between. The germline V gene has CDR1 SGHTA and CDR2 FQGNSA. CDR3 sequence reads: CASSLDQGEKLFF. The DNA for the CDR3 is TGTGCCAGCAGCTTAGATCAGGGTGAAAAACTGTTTTTT.

This clonotype has a handful of counts. This sequence joins TRBV2 and TRBJ2-5, with 7 positions matching TRBD2. The V gene end was trimmed by 3 bases and the J gene end by 5 bases; junction bases not matched to a gene: 9. Germline V gene lookup returns CDR1 SNHLY and CDR2 FYNNEI. This CDR3 spans 15 amino acids. CDR3 sequence reads: CASSDAAGDVETQYF. The CDR3 DNA follows: TGTGCCAGCAGTGACGCGGCGGGGGATGTGGAGACCCAGTACTTC.

The rearrangement uses TRBV20-1 and TRBJ1-2; 9 nucleotides match TRBD1. The CDR3 is made up of 16 amino acids. J gave up 8 bases and V 5 bases, and 18 bases lay outside the gene matches. Germline-derived CDR1 and CDR2 are DFQATT and SNEGSKA (reference sequence). The CDR3: CSASGTGRALLWGYTF. Written as DNA, the CDR3 is TGCAGTGCTTCCGGGACAGGGAGAGCCCTCCTCTGGGGCTACACCTTC.

This clonotype appeared a few times. V is TRBV20-1 and J is TRBJ2-3; TRBD2 matches at 9 bases. J was trimmed by 1 base and V by 4 bases; bases with no gene match: 18. CDR1 is DFQATT and CDR2 is SNEGSKA in the germline V gene (reference sequence). The CDR3 contains 19 residues. CDR3 in DNA: TGCAGTGCTAAATCGGAATCGGCGGGGGGGCCTATAGGCACAGATACGCAGTATTTT. Protein sequence: CSAKSESAGGPIGTDTQYF.

This clonotype has a handful of counts. The chain employs TRBV29-1 and TRBJ2-1; 12 nucleotides match TRBD1. CDR3 size: 18 residues. The trim removed 3 bases at V and 3 bases at J, leaving 12 bases unmatched. Germline CDR1 SQVTM, CDR2 ANQGSEA. CDR3 residues: CSVERGTGGAVGYNEQFF. The CDR3 region has the DNA TGCAGCGTTGAGAGAGGGACAGGGGGCGCCGTTGGCTACAATGAGCAGTTCTTC.

Regarding this clonotype: A much more abundant neighbour one base away suggests this may be a read error. The chain has TRBV15 and TRBJ2-7, with 8 bases fitting TRBD1. J lost 3 bases, V lost 1 base, and 5 bases had no gene match. This CDR3 has 15 residues. Germline V gives CDR1 LNHNV, CDR2 YYDKDF (reference sequence). CDR3 protein: CATSRGQGTYYEQYF. In nucleotides, the CDR3 is TGTGCCACCAGCAGAGGACAGGGGACTTACTACGAGCAGTACTTC.

This clonotype came up a few times. The chain carries TRBV18 and TRBJ1-6, with 9 bases that match TRBD1. The germline CDR1 and CDR2 sequences are KGHSH and LQKENI. The CDR3 length is 17 residues. V lost 3 bases and J lost 8; bases outside the gene matches: 11. CDR3 amino acids: CASSPSTGTGLYSPLHF. CDR3 nucleotide sequence: TGTGCCAGCTCACCCTCGACCGGGACAGGGTTGTATTCACCCCTCCACTTT. The full variable domain, rest sourced from reference TRBV18 and TRBJ1-6, is NAGVMQNPRHLVRRRGQEARLRCSPMKGHSHVYWYRQLPEEGLKFMVYLQKENIIDESGMPKERFSAEFPKEGPSILRIQQVVRGDSAAYFCASSPSTGTGLYSPLHFGNGTRLTVT.

The chain employs TRBV12-3 or TRBV12-4 and TRBJ1-5; D is unclear. The ends were cut back, 5 bases at V and 7 bases at J, with 12 bases in the middle. The length of the CDR3 is 13 residues. The CDR3 spells CASSPSQWQPQHF. CDR3 DNA sequence: TGTGCCAGCAGTCCTTCCCAGTGGCAGCCCCAGCATTTT.

The chain is built from TRBV7-2 and TRBJ2-3; 7 nucleotides agree with TRBD1. The CDR3 sequence is 14 residues long. CDR1 and CDR2 from the germline V gene are SGHTA and FQGNSA. V lost 5 bases, J lost 7 bases, and 9 bases stayed unmatched. The CDR3 is CASSVGRDSYTQYF. CDR3 coding DNA: TGTGCCAGCAGCGTAGGAAGGGACAGCTATACGCAGTATTTT.

Concerning this clonotype itself: A much bigger clone sits one base away, suggesting this may be a read error. The CDR3 sequence: CASSLALAGALYNEQYF. For the CDR3, the DNA is TGTGCCAGCAGCTTAGCGCTTGCGGGAGCCCTCTACAATGAGCAGTACTTC. The V and J genes are TRBV7-6 and TRBJ2-1, with TRBD2 identical over 7 bases. Matching the DNA end better, TRBJ2-7 makes the J call doubtful. CDR1 and CDR2 (germline): SGHVS, FNYEAQ. This CDR3 contains 17 residues.

The sample holds many counts of this clonotype. J is TRBJ2-4 and V is TRBV4-3; D unclear. Germline lookup yields CDR1 LGHNA and CDR2 YSLEER. CDR3 length equals 16 residues. V was shortened by 1 base and J by 3 bases, with 13 bases between the two germline ends. The CDR3 is CASSQVYRSGKNIQYF. Written as DNA, the CDR3 is TGCGCCAGCAGCCAAGTTTACCGCAGTGGCAAAAACATTCAGTACTTC.

The rearrangement links TRBV2 to TRBJ1-6; tentatively, D is TRBD1 (6 bases). The CDR3 has 13 residues. Trimming took off 4 bases at V and 10 bases at J, with 11 bases between the two ends. CDR1 and CDR2 from the germline V gene are SNHLY and FYNNEI. The CDR3 is CASSGDISSPLHF. CDR3 in DNA: TGTGCCAGCAGTGGGGACATATCCTCACCCCTCCACTTT.

The chain recombines TRBV25-1 with TRBJ1-4; TRBD1 aligns across 8 bases. The CDR3 sequence is 13 residues long. Trimming took 8 bases from V and 10 from J; bases not matched to a gene: 9. Germline assignment: CDR1 MGHDK and CDR2 SYGVNS. The CDR3 region is CASLDRDARKLFF. DNA of the CDR3: TGTGCCAGCTTGGACAGGGATGCGAGAAAACTGTTTTTT.

The V and J genes are TRBV29-1 and TRBJ2-4, with D tentatively TRBD1 (6 bases). CDR3 length: 15 amino acids. V was trimmed by 5 bases and J by 13 bases, leaving 27 bases between them. Looked up from germline, CDR1 is SQVTM and CDR2 is ANQGSEA. The CDR3 DNA is TGCAGCGTTAACACAGGGTTCGGCACCTACAATGAGCAGTACTTC. Residues: CSVNTGFGTYNEQYF.

The V call is TRBV11-3, the J call TRBJ2-3; possibly TRBD1 or TRBD2 for D (6 bases each). The CDR3 spans 15 residues. Germline V lookup: CDR1 SGHNT, CDR2 YENEEA. V gave up 4 bases and J gave up 4 bases, with 15 bases separating them. The DNA for the CDR3 is TGTGCCAGCAGCTCCCGGGCCGGGGGCCCAGATACGCAGTATTTT. Amino acid sequence: CASSSRAGGPDTQYF. The complete variable domain, with remaining parts taken from reference TRBV11-3 and TRBJ2-3, reads EAGVVQSPRYKIIEKKQPVAFWCNPISGHNTLYWYLQNLGQGPELLIRYENEEAVDDSQLPKDRFSAERLKGVDSTLKIQPAELGDSAVYLCASSSRAGGPDTQYFGPGTRLTVL.

The chain has TRBV5-1 and TRBJ2-3; 7 bases line up with TRBD1. The V gene end was trimmed by 4 bases and the J gene end by 2 bases; junction bases not matched to a gene: 10. This CDR3 is built from 16 residues. Per the germline V gene, CDR1 is SGHRS and CDR2 is YFSETQ. In nucleotides, the CDR3 is TGCGCCAGCAGCGCAACCTACAGGGGTCCCACAGATACGCAGTATTTT. Its protein product is CASSATYRGPTDTQYF.

In the case of this clonotype: A much larger clone is a single base away; this may be a read error. The V gene is TRBV20-1, the J gene TRBJ2-1, with a tentative D call TRBD1 (5 bases). The ends were cut back, 6 bases at V and 13 bases at J, with 25 bases in the middle. The germline gives CDR1 DFQATT, CDR2 SNEGSKA (reference sequence). This CDR3 contains 14 residues. The CDR3 sequence is CSAKRGHLQETQFF. The CDR3 DNA reads TGCAGTGCCAAGAGAGGACATCTTCAAGAGACCCAGTTCTTC.

This clonotype has only a few counts. One end of the junction is discordant with germline, which a read error may explain. J is TRBJ2-1 and V is TRBV29-1; 7 bases are a match to TRBD2. The CDR3 spans 14 residues. CDR1 SQVTM and CDR2 ANQGSEA come from the germline V gene. CDR3 sequence: CGVIAGSSYNEQFF. The DNA for the CDR3 is TGCGGCGTTATAGCGGGCAGCTCCTACAATGAGCAGTTCTTC.

The J gene is TRBJ2-1, the V gene TRBV20-1; TRBD2 might be the D (6 bases). V gave up 6 bases and J gave up 3 bases, with 18 bases separating them. Germline values: CDR1 DFQATT, CDR2 SNEGSKA (reference sequence). The CDR3 is 15 residues long. The CDR3 DNA reads as TGCAGTGCCAAATCGCCGGGACTCATCTACAATGAGCAGTTCTTC. This encodes CSAKSPGLIYNEQFF.

As concerns this clonotype: A much larger clone lies one base from this, so it may be a read error. This chain links TRBV13 with TRBJ1-4; 9 bases match TRBD1. The V segment lost 4 bases and the J segment 5 bases; nucleotides outside the gene matches: 2. The germline CDR1 and CDR2 sequences are PRHDT and FYEKMQ (reference sequence). The CDR3 is made up of 14 amino acids. CDR3 sequence: CASSWDRENEKLFF. As DNA, the CDR3 is TGTGCCAGCAGCTGGGACAGGGAGAATGAAAAACTGTTTTTT.

On this clonotype: A read error may explain this, as a much larger clone is one base away. This chain connects TRBV20-1 to TRBJ2-4, with D tentatively TRBD1 or TRBD2 (5 bases each). The end of the DNA aligns better with TRBJ2-7, so the J call may be wrong. This CDR3 region has 14 residues. The germline CDR1 and CDR2 sequences are DFQATT and SNEGSKA (reference sequence). CDR3: CGAPIPGPMYEQYF. The DNA of the CDR3 is TGCGGTGCTCCAATTCCGGGACCTATGTACGAGCAGTACTTC.

This clonotype has ten or more counts. The chain employs TRBV20-1 and TRBJ2-6, with D unclear. V was shortened by 0 bases and J by 4 bases, with 4 bases between the two germline ends. CDR1 is DFQATT and CDR2 is SNEGSKA in the germline V gene (reference sequence). This CDR3 spans 13 amino acids. The CDR3 reads CSARDLGANVLTF. CDR3 sequence (DNA): TGCAGTGCTAGAGATTTGGGGGCCAACGTCCTGACTTTC.

This chain joins TRBV6-5 and TRBJ2-2; D call uncertain. CDR1 is MNHEY and CDR2 is SVGAGI in the germline V gene. Trimming took off 0 bases at V and 2 bases at J, with 10 bases between the two ends. This CDR3 comprises 16 residues. CDR3 in amino acids: CASSYSKPSNTGELFF. The CDR3, as DNA: TGTGCCAGCAGTTACTCGAAACCGTCCAACACCGGGGAGCTGTTTTTT.

This clonotype has ten or more counts. The chain carries TRBV15 and TRBJ1-2, with TRBD1 identical over 7 bases. V gave up 4 bases and J gave up 4 bases; unmatched junction bases: 3. The CDR3 totals 13 residues. In germline, CDR1 is LNHNV, CDR2 YYDKDF (reference sequence). Here the CDR3 reads CATSMTGRYGYTF. CDR3 DNA: TGTGCCACCAGCATGACAGGGCGCTATGGCTACACCTTC.

In the case of this clonotype: The junction departs from the called germline gene at one end, perhaps through a read error. The chain uses TRBV7-2 and TRBJ2-1; tentative D call: TRBD2 (6 bases). There are 12 residues in the CDR3. Germline V gene lookup returns CDR1 SGHTA and CDR2 FQGNSA. The CDR3: CSSSLLAREQFF. The DNA of the CDR3 is TGTTCCAGCAGTCTACTAGCTCGGGAGCAGTTCTTC.

The chain links TRBV28 to TRBJ2-1; the match to TRBD1 covers 7 bases. There are 16 residues in the CDR3. J lost 0 bases, V lost 2 bases, and 4 bases had no gene match. The germline gives CDR1 MDHEN, CDR2 SYDVKM. The CDR3 region is CASSLRGHSSYNEQFF. The DNA for the CDR3 is TGTGCCAGCAGTTTAAGGGGGCATAGCTCCTACAATGAGCAGTTCTTC.

This clonotype appeared a few times. The V call is TRBV29-1, the J call TRBJ2-1; the D is unclear. V was shortened by 5 bases and J by 1 base, with 9 bases between the two germline ends. CDR1 is SQVTM, CDR2 ANQGSEA, per germline. CDR3 length: 13 residues. DNA for the CDR3: TGCAGCGTTAAGGGCCGGTCCTACAATGAGCAGTTCTTC. This codes for CSVKGRSYNEQFF.